The rows below give T cell receptor beta chains drawn from one sample of a study of tumor-infiltrating lymphocytes in primary liver carcinoma. TCRdb itself ran the multiplex PCR reads through MiXCR, one entry per CDR3 protein. The table records 330,000 or so distinct CDR3 sequences, about 65% of them present only once. What was sequenced was peripheral blood. The receptors were sampled from a man in his forties with primary liver carcinoma and hepatitis B virus infection. CDR3s include the opening cysteine and the closing phenylalanine or tryptophan. D genes are given only for firm matches. Clone sizes are given selectively: once, few, many, or a class where the clone is expanded.

abundance	d_gene	len	v_gene	j_gene	CDR3nt	CDR3aa
many	TRBD1	13	TRBV7-9	TRBJ2-3	TGTGCCAGCAGCTCCAGGGGGCCAGATACGCAGTATTTT	CASSSRGPDTQYF
-	TRBD2	14	TRBV11-2	TRBJ2-3	TGTACCAGCAACTCCCGGGGGGGGGTGGATACGCAGTATTTT	CTSNSRGGVDTQYF
-	-	16	TRBV10-3	TRBJ2-2	TGTGCCGTCAGTGAGGGGGGCCGGGCGAACACCGGGGAGCTGTTTTTT	CAVSEGGRANTGELFF
few	-	15	TRBV5-4	TRBJ1-6	TGTGCCAGCAGCTTGGAGGGGACCTTGAATTCACCCCTCCACTTT	CASSLEGTLNSPLHF
-	-	12	TRBV10-2	TRBJ2-7	TGCGCCAGCAGCCACACTTGGTACGAGCAGTACTTC	CASSHTWYEQYF
-	-	16	TRBV4-1	TRBJ2-4	TGCGCCAGCAGCCAAGATCCCAGGCTAGCCAAAAACATTCAGCACTTC	CASSQDPRLAKNIQHF
-	-	15	TRBV28	TRBJ1-5	TGTGTCAGCAGTTCGATACAGGTCCCTAATCAGCCCCAGCATTTT	CVSSSIQVPNQPQHF
many	-	17	TRBV6-2/TRBV6-3	TRBJ1-4	TGTGCCAGCAGTTACAGGAGCGGGGATGCAACTAATGAAAAACTGTTTTTT	CASSYRSGDATNEKLFF
once	-	14	TRBV28	TRBJ1-1	TGTGCCAGCAGTTTGAACAGGGTGGAGACTGAAGCTTTCTTT	CASSLNRVETEAFF
-	-	16	TRBV4-1	TRBJ2-1	TGCGCCAGGAGCGTCAATCACGACTCTTCCTACAATGAGCAGTTCTTC	CARSVNHDSSYNEQFF
-	-	14	TRBV14	TRBJ1-6	TGTGCCAGCAGAACCGGGCCTTCTAATTCACCCCTCCACTTT	CASRTGPSNSPLHF
medium-sized	-	13	TRBV11-2	TRBJ2-7	TGTGCCAGCAGCTTAGCCGGGATCCACGAGCAGTACTTC	CASSLAGIHEQYF
-	TRBD1	15	TRBV11-2	TRBJ1-2	TGCACCAGCAGCCCTAGTGGGACAGGGTTAGAGGGCTACACCTTC	CTSSPSGTGLEGYTF
-	-	15	TRBV18	TRBJ1-5	TGTGCCAGCTCACCACAGGACAGCCACAATCAGCCCCAGCATTTT	CASSPQDSHNQPQHF
-	-	11	TRBV5-6	TRBJ1-1	TGTGCCAGCAGCTTGGCTGATGCAGCTTTCTTT	CASSLADAAFF